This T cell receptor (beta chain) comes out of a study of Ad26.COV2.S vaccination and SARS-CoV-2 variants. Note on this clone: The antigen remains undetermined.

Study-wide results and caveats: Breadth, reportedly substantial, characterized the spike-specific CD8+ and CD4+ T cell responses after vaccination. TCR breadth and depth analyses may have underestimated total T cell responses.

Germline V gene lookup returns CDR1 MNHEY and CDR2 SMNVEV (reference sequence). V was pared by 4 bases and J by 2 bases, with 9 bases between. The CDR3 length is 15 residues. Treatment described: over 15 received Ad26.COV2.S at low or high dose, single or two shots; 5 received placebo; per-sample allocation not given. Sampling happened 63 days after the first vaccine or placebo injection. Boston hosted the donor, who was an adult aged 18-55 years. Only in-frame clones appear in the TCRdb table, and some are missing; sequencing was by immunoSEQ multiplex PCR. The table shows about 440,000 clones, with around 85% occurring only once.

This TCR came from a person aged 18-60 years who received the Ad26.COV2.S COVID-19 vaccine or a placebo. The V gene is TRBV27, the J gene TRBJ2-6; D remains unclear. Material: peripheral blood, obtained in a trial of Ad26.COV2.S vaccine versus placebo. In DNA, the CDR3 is TGTGCCAGCAGTTCCCGGGCCACTGGGGCCAACGTCCTGACTTTC. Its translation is CASSSRATGANVLTF.